This T cell receptor beta chain comes out of a study of vaccination and CD4 T cells after COVID-19. The overall study: Post-COVID samples had a sampling time that fell a median around 100 days after diagnosis (range 35 to 161).

The germline V and J ends were trimmed by 3 bases and 4 bases, with 15 bases remaining between them. CDR3 length equals 15 residues. Germline lookup yields CDR1 DFQATT and CDR2 SNEGSKA (reference sequence). Noted treatment: roughly 11-day PBMC culture with coronavirus spike peptide pools or control peptides (ViraFEST assay). The collection of CD4+ T cells from the unexposed donor took place before the COVID-19 pandemic (2011-2018). This clonotype was seen a few times. Its antigen is unknown. Oncomine TCR Beta short-read sequencing was applied to DNA from cultured CD4+ T cells. Scientists extracted genomic DNA from CD4+ T cells grown in culture. A single record per CDR3 protein comes from TCRdb applying MiXCR to the PCR reads. This sample has 9,500 to 10,000 distinct CDR3 sequences; 34% occur once, and the top ten carry roughly 35%. Study outcomes and limitations: Convalescent patients had a median around 90% of reactive clones appearing only post-vaccination.

Sequencing was carried out using CD4+ T cells from blood, cultured in vitro. The source is a human donor in good health. The genes are TRBV20-1 and TRBJ2-2; TRBD1 or TRBD2 may be the D gene (5 bases each). The CDR3 nucleotides read TGCAGTGCTAGGACCGGGACCGATAGCACCGGGGAGCTGTTTTTT. Amino acids: CSARTGTDSTGELFF.